The 9 T cell receptor beta chains below all came from one sample that was sequenced in a study of blood T cells in healthy people across ages. Sample-barcoded 5' priming and a J-beta primer mix drove a second PCR of roughly 7 to 11 cycles. TCRdb fed the 5' RACE reads into MiXCR, producing one record per CDR3 protein. Of about 730,000 distinct CDR3 sequences listed, roughly 45% are singletons. Sequenced: blood. Source of these receptors: a woman aged 55-70 years in good health.

This clonotype was recorded a few times. This chain links TRBV29-1 with TRBJ2-7; D may be TRBD1 (5 bases). This CDR3 has 12 amino acids. V lost 3 bases, J lost 7 bases, and 13 bases lay in between. Germline V lookup: CDR1 SQVTM, CDR2 ANQGSEA. The CDR3 loop reads CSVDRWSGEQYF. In nucleotides, the CDR3 is TGCAGCGTTGATCGGTGGTCAGGGGAGCAGTACTTC.

The chain uses TRBV18 and TRBJ2-3, with D maybe TRBD1 (6 bases). The CDR3 runs to 17 residues. Trimming took 6 bases from V and 1 from J, leaving 20 bases between them. The germline V gene encodes CDR1 KGHSH and CDR2 LQKENI. CDR3 loop: CASSFQQGRRGTDTQYF. CDR3 nucleotide sequence: TGTGCCAGCTCTTTCCAACAGGGACGGCGGGGCACAGATACGCAGTATTTT.

The rearrangement joins TRBV20-1 to TRBJ2-5; unclear D gene. The CDR3 has 10 amino acids. Trimming took 7 bases from V and 5 from J, leaving 8 bases between them. Germline V CDR1 and CDR2: DFQATT, SNEGSKA (reference sequence). DNA for the CDR3: TGCAGTGTCCAGAGGGAGACCCAGTACTTC. Translated, it gives CSVQRETQYF.

There are a few counts of this clonotype. V gene TRBV27 combines with J gene TRBJ2-5; 7 nucleotides agree with TRBD1. The CDR3 consists of 15 residues. Germline CDR1 MNHEY, CDR2 SMNVEV (reference sequence). The trim removed 1 base at V and 1 base at J, leaving 3 bases unmatched. As DNA, the CDR3 is TGTGCCAGCAGTTTATGGGCAGGGGGCCAAGAGACCCAGTACTTC. It encodes CASSLWAGGQETQYF.

This clonotype has only a few counts. The rearrangement joins TRBV24-1 to TRBJ2-1, with D possibly being TRBD1 (5 bases). The CDR3 runs to 14 residues. Trimming left V 4 bases short and J 6 bases short, with 12 bases between. The V gene's germline CDR1 is KGHDR and CDR2 SFDVKD. CDR3 amino acids: CATSDSDSLNEQFF. CDR3 nucleotides: TGTGCCACCAGTGACAGTGACAGTCTCAATGAGCAGTTCTTC.

The CDR3 DNA follows: TGCAGTGCTAGTACTAGCGGGGGAGAGACCCAGTACTTC. Protein: CSASTSGGETQYF. J is TRBJ2-5 and V is TRBV20-1; 11 positions agree with TRBD2. Unmatched junction bases numbered 1, after V lost 3 bases and J lost 4 bases. CDR1 DFQATT and CDR2 SNEGSKA come from the germline V gene (reference sequence). This CDR3 contains 13 residues.

The genes are TRBV5-1 and TRBJ1-1, with 9 positions matching TRBD1. CDR1 SGHRS and CDR2 YFSETQ come from the germline V gene. The CDR3 is 15 amino acids. The V gene end was trimmed by 0 bases and the J gene end by 4 bases; junction bases not matched to a gene: 4. DNA for the CDR3: TGCGCCAGCAGCTTGGCCACAGGGGGCGGCACTGAAGCTTTCTTT. This gives the protein CASSLATGGGTEAFF.

The chain links TRBV5-6 to TRBJ2-7; no clear D. Looked up from germline, CDR1 is SGHDT and CDR2 is YYEEEE. With 1 base removed from V and 3 bases from J, the gap between germline ends came to 11 bases. The CDR3 covers 14 residues. The CDR3 region has the DNA TGTGCCAGCAGCTTGTCACGCTTATACTACGAGCAGTACTTC. Translated, it gives CASSLSRLYYEQYF.

Only a few counts were recorded for this clonotype. This sequence joins TRBV11-2 and TRBJ2-1; D not certain. The V gene lost 5 bases and the J gene lost 4 bases, with 15 bases spanning the gap. Germline-derived CDR1 and CDR2 are SGHAT and FQNNGV. This CDR3 region has 15 residues. Written as DNA, the CDR3 is TGTGCCAGCAGCCCGGGCCAGTTAATATACAATGAGCAGTTCTTC. The encoded protein is CASSPGQLIYNEQFF.